This TCR beta chain was obtained from a study of cytomegalovirus exposure and HLA in healthy donors. Regarding the study as a whole: The study found most TCR sequences rare, yet found some public TCRs in many donors.

Vbeta (60) and Jbeta (13) primers were used in the PCR. Per the authors' pipeline: An analysis performed later counted 60 million to 90 million unique TCR beta chains (around 9.9 million of them shared). The assay was immunoSEQ multiplex PCR, and TCRdb's table has in-frame clones only and misses some. The V and J calls and clone size are taken from that table; D and trimming were inferred from the DNA. Among 200,000 to 250,000 clones, about 81% were seen once, and the ten largest hold around 8.6%. The CDR3 runs 15 residues. Germline CDR1 SEHNR, CDR2 FQNEAQ (reference sequence). Turning to this clone: Its target is unknown. An end of the junction differs from the germline gene, which may be a read error.

The V and J genes are TRBV7-9 and TRBJ2-7, with 12 nucleotides matching TRBD1. The TCR comes from a woman in her sixties in good health and CMV-seropositive. What was sequenced was PBMCs. The CDR3 here is CSSSLGQGARNEQYF. The CDR3 nucleotides read TGTTCCAGCAGCTTGGGACAGGGGGCTCGGAACGAGCAGTACTTC.